Listed here are 17 T cell receptor beta chains from one sample, sequenced in a study of T cell changes during pregnancy in multiple sclerosis. Some clones are missing from TCRdb's copy, which holds only in-frame ones; the method was immunoSEQ multiplex PCR. In the table there are about 26,000 clones, 89% of which are singletons. The source was CD8+ T cells from peripheral blood mononuclear cells, collected in the second trimester of pregnancy. These receptors came from a female donor with multiple sclerosis, enrolled in a pregnancy study.

This chain uses TRBV4-2 with TRBJ2-5, with TRBD2 matching over 8 bases. Germline CDR1 is LGHNA and CDR2 is YNFKEQ. The V segment lost 1 base and the J segment 3 bases; nucleotides outside the gene matches: 4. This CDR3 is 15 amino acids long. Here the CDR3 DNA reads TGTGCCAGCAGCCAAGCCCTAGCGGGCGAAGAGACCCAGTACTTC. Protein product: CASSQALAGEETQYF.

The V gene is TRBV19, the J gene TRBJ1-2; perhaps TRBD1 as D (6 bases). V dropped 8 bases and J dropped 8 bases, with 18 bases sitting between them. The CDR3 sequence is 13 residues long. Germline V gene data show CDR1 as LNHDA and CDR2 as SQIVND (reference sequence). Here the CDR3 DNA reads TGTGCCAGTTTACAGGGATTCACACACGGCTACACCTTC. Its protein product is CASLQGFTHGYTF. Filled out from reference TRBV19 and TRBJ1-2, the complete variable domain reads DGGITQSPKYLFRKEGQNVTLSCEQNLNHDAMYWYRQDPGQGLRLIYYSQIVNDFQKGDIAEGYSVSREKKESFPLTVTSAQKNPTAFYLCASLQGFTHGYTFGSGTRLTVV.

V gene TRBV29-1 combines with J gene TRBJ2-7; D uncertain. CDR1 SQVTM and CDR2 ANQGSEA come from the germline V gene. The CDR3 length is 14 residues. V was pared by 6 bases and J by 0 bases, with 15 bases between. Written as DNA, the CDR3 is TGCAGCGTAGTTCTGGCGGTGAGCTCCTACGAGCAGTACTTC. Translating it yields CSVVLAVSSYEQYF.

This chain connects TRBV9 to TRBJ2-1; tentatively, D is TRBD1 (5 bases). From germline, CDR1 is SGDLS and CDR2 YYNGEE. The CDR3 is 15 amino acids. Trimming stripped 0 bases from V and 3 bases from J, with 10 bases between. The CDR3 region has the DNA TGTGCCAGCAGCGTAGGGGGCGCAGGCTACAATGAGCAGTTCTTC. It encodes CASSVGGAGYNEQFF.

The rearrangement joins TRBV28 to TRBJ1-4, with TRBD1 as a possible D gene (6 bases). CDR1 MDHEN and CDR2 SYDVKM come from the germline V gene. The CDR3 runs to 16 residues. Trimming took off 6 bases at V and 13 bases at J, with 27 bases between the two ends. The CDR3 nucleotides are TGTGCCAGCAGCCCACCCCGGACAGCCCTACGTGAAGGACTGTTTTTT. This codes for CASSPPRTALREGLFF.

The rearrangement uses TRBV9 and TRBJ2-1; 12 bases fit TRBD2. V lost 3 bases and J lost 8; bases outside the gene matches: 6. Germline V gives CDR1 SGDLS, CDR2 YYNGEE. CDR3 size: 15 residues. The CDR3 loop reads CASSAPSGRDHEQFF. The DNA for the CDR3 is TGTGCCAGCAGCGCGCCTAGCGGGAGGGACCATGAGCAGTTCTTC. The full variable domain, its missing parts supplied by reference TRBV9 and TRBJ2-1, is DSGVTQTPKHLITATGQRVTLRCSPRSGDLSVYWYQQSLDQGLQFLIQYYNGEERAKGNILERFSAQQFPDLHSELNLSSLELGDSALYFCASSAPSGRDHEQFFGPGTRLTVL.

This clone was detected only once. V gene TRBV7-9 combines with J gene TRBJ2-3, with D unclear. The V end lost 8 bases, the J end lost 6 bases, and 6 bases lay between the germline ends. Germline CDR1 SEHNR, CDR2 FQNEAQ (reference sequence). This CDR3 has 10 amino acids. CDR3 DNA sequence: TGTGCCAGCGAGGAGGATACGCAGTATTTT. Its protein is CASEEDTQYF.

This clone occurred a few times. This chain connects TRBV10-3 to TRBJ1-1; perhaps TRBD1 as D (6 bases). The germline gives CDR1 ENHRY, CDR2 SYGVKD. This CDR3 contains 15 residues. V dropped 3 bases and J dropped 3 bases, with 14 bases sitting between them. The CDR3 sequence is CAISDLQGTDTEAFF. The CDR3 DNA follows: TGTGCCATCAGTGACCTACAGGGTACTGACACTGAAGCTTTCTTT.

This clone was detected only a few times. V is TRBV6-1 and J is TRBJ1-2; possibly TRBD1 for D (6 bases). V lost 8 bases to trimming and J lost 6 bases, with 13 bases between them. The CDR3 consists of 12 residues. Germline CDR1 reads MNHNS; CDR2 reads SASEGT. CDR3 in amino acids: CASPWTEDGYTF. The CDR3 nucleotides are TGTGCCAGCCCCTGGACAGAGGATGGCTACACCTTC.

The gene calls are TRBV18 and TRBJ1-2; D is possibly TRBD1 (6 bases). The CDR3 runs 20 residues. Between the trimmed V and J ends, which lost 4 bases and 2 bases, there was a span of 29 bases. Germline values: CDR1 KGHSH, CDR2 LQKENI. This CDR3 reads CASSLGSDRRSPPPNYGYTF. The CDR3 coding sequence is TGTGCCAGCTCACTAGGAAGTGACAGGAGATCCCCTCCCCCAAACTATGGCTACACCTTC.

This clone was detected only once. The CDR3 nucleotides read TGTGCCAGCAGCTTGGGCGGGACCTACGAGCAGTACTTC. Its protein is CASSLGGTYEQYF. The V call is TRBV7-9, the J call TRBJ2-7; D perhaps matches TRBD2 (6 bases). Germline V gene sequence: CDR1 SEHNR, CDR2 FQNEAQ (reference sequence). Trimming took 3 bases from V and 2 from J, leaving 8 bases between them. The CDR3 spans 13 residues.

This clone appeared once. V and J are TRBV6-6 and TRBJ2-7; D perhaps matches TRBD1 (5 bases). V was cut by 5 bases and J by 3 bases, with 11 bases left in between. The V gene's germline CDR1 is MNHNY and CDR2 SVGAGI (reference sequence). This CDR3 comprises 13 residues. The CDR3 loop reads CASSPSTDYEQYF. The DNA of the CDR3 is TGTGCCAGCAGTCCATCGACAGACTACGAGCAGTACTTC.

This chain joins TRBV29-1 and TRBJ2-1; TRBD1 matches at 7 bases. Per the germline V gene, CDR1 is SQVTM and CDR2 is ANQGSEA. This CDR3 region has 13 residues. V lost 4 bases to trimming and J lost 5 bases; unmatched junction nucleotides: 5. Written as DNA, the CDR3 is TGCAGCGTTGGGCCAGGGGGACACAATGAGCAGTTCTTC. Translated: CSVGPGGHNEQFF.

The chain couples TRBV7-3 to TRBJ2-2; 10 nucleotides agree with TRBD2. CDR1 and CDR2 from the germline V gene are SGHTA and FQGTGA. V gave up 3 bases and J gave up 5 bases; unmatched junction bases: 3. The CDR3 runs to 15 residues. CDR3 nucleotide sequence: TGTGCCAGCAGCTTGGGGACTAGCGCAACCGGGGAGCTGTTTTTT. It codes for CASSLGTSATGELFF.

The CDR3 region is CASSLPSQQETQYF. CDR3 sequence (DNA): TGTGCCAGCAGCTTACCGTCCCAGCAAGAGACCCAGTACTTC. V gene TRBV7-9 combines with J gene TRBJ2-5, with no clear D. Deletions cut 2 bases from V and 2 bases from J, with 9 bases between. The CDR3 loop spans 14 amino acids. Per germline, CDR1 SEHNR and CDR2 FQNEAQ (reference sequence).

DNA of the CDR3: TGTGCCAGCAGCCCTTTGCCAGGGGAGGGCTACGAGCAGTACTTC. It is translated as CASSPLPGEGYEQYF. The chain employs TRBV7-9 and TRBJ2-7; D possibly corresponds to TRBD2 (7 bases). This CDR3 is built from 15 residues. CDR1 is SEHNR, CDR2 FQNEAQ, per germline (reference sequence). V was cut by 5 bases and J by 3 bases, with 17 bases left in between.

The rearrangement links TRBV9 to TRBJ2-3, with D maybe TRBD1 (5 bases). The CDR3 runs 16 residues. Germline lookup yields CDR1 SGDLS and CDR2 YYNGEE. Trimming pared 0 bases from V and 1 base from J, leaving 12 bases between. The CDR3 is CASSVEGRPRTDTQYF. The CDR3 nucleotides read TGTGCCAGCAGCGTAGAGGGGCGGCCTCGCACAGATACGCAGTATTTT.